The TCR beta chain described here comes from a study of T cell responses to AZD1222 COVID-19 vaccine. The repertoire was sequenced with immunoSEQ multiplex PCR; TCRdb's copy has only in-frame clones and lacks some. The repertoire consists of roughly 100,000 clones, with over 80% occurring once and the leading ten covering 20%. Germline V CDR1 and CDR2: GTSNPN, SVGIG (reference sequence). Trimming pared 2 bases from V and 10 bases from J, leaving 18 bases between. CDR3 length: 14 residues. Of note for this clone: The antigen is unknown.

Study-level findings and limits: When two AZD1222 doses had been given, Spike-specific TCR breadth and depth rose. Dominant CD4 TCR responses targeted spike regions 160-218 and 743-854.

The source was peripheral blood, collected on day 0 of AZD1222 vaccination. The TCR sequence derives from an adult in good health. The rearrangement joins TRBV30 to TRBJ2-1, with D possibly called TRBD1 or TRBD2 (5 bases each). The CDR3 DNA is TGTGCCTGGAGTAGTACTCCCGGGGCCCAAGAGCAGTTCTTC. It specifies CAWSSTPGAQEQFF.